This TCR beta chain appears in the sequencing data of a study of control samples from healthy donors and cancer patients (dated by TCRdb to 2018 to 2020). From the cysteine through the phenylalanine, the CDR3 covers 11 amino acids. The entry retains the CDR3 DNA only, 33 bases that are in frame from base 1. Reading the germline V gene (reference sequence) gives CDR1 SEHNR and CDR2 FQNEAQ. V loses 6 bases, J loses 4 bases, and the germline ends lie 5 bases apart. Preparation of the library involved the immunoSEQ multiplex PCR assay. The clones in this table, taken by TCRdb from immuneACCESS, are in-frame only. Not every clone is retained; where verified, under half of the shortfall comes from an unresolved V gene, and the cause of the rest is unknown. The sample contains roughly 130,000 clones, approximately 86% of them found a single time. The top ten clones comprise around 10% of the sample. Details on this clone: What this receptor recognizes is not known. Qualities for individual bases were not recorded, and no much larger clone is one base off.

Material: blood. The sequence is built from TRBV7-9 and TRBJ2-3; no D segment can be confidently identified. This clonotype originated in a woman younger than 45 in good health. In nucleotide form, the sequence is TGTGCCAGCAGTTCGGCAGATACGCAGTATTTT. Its translation reads: CASSSADTQYF.